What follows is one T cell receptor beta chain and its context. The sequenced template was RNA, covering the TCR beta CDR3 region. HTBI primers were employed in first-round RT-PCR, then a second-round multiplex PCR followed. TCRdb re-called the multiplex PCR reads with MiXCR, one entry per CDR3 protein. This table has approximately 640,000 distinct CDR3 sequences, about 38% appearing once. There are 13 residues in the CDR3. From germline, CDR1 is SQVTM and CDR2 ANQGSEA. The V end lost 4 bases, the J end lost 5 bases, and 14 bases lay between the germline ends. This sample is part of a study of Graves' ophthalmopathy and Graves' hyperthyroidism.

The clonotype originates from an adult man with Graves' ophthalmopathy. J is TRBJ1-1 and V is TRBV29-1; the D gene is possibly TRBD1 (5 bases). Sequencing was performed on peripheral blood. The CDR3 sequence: CSVGLGAGTEAFF. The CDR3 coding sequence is TGCAGCGTTGGGCTCGGGGCCGGAACTGAAGCTTTCTTT. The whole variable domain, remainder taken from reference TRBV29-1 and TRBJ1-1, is SAVISQKPSRDICQRGTSLTIQCQVDSQVTMMFWYRQQPGQSLTLIATANQGSEATYESGFVIDKFPISRPNLTFSTLTVSNMSPEDSSIYLCSVGLGAGTEAFFGQGTRLTVV.